The entry below gives a single TCR beta chain sequence along with its context. The antigen is undetermined. This specimen comes from a study of radiation and T cells in renal cell carcinoma. General study findings and limits: In blood, top tumor clones expanded by 2 weeks, shrinking by 4.

This sample's time point: blood 2 weeks post-SBRT. Treatment given: 15 Gy SBRT to primary tumor, nephrectomy 4 weeks later. Blood was sampled at baseline, 2 weeks and 4 weeks after SBRT. Profiled with immunoSEQ multiplex PCR; TCRdb holds only in-frame clones, not every one. The data show about 130,000 clones, with 88% seen just once and over 4.5% held by the top ten. The sequence was collected from a woman between 65 and 79 years old with renal cell carcinoma. Specimen: blood, collected from a patient whose treatment included radiotherapy and nephrectomy.

CDR3 region: CASSSPSQGQRFF. For the CDR3, the DNA is TGTGCCAGCAGTTCCCCAAGTCAAGGCCAGAGGTTCTTC. V gene TRBV28 combines with J gene TRBJ2-1; D is ambiguous. The CDR3 totals 13 residues. The V end lost 4 bases, the J end lost 15 bases, and 19 bases lay between the germline ends. From germline, CDR1 is MDHEN and CDR2 SYDVKM.